Detailed here is one TCR beta chain. As yet, its antigen is unknown. The CDR3 totals 14 residues. Germline trimming cut 7 bases from V and 6 bases from J; bases unmatched to any gene: 10. Germline CDR1 MNHEY, CDR2 SVGAGI. The data derive from a study of CD4+ T cells in melanoma. The study, taken as a whole, reports: Neoantigen-specific CD4+ T cells in melanoma reportedly had diverse differentiation states. CD8+ T cell, macrophage and B cell function reportedly correlated with neoantigen-specific CD4+ T cells.

This table comes from immunoSEQ multiplex PCR, and its TCRdb copy is limited to in-frame clones, with some not included. The table lists more than 110,000 clones, roughly 91% of them singletons. The V gene is TRBV6-5, the J gene TRBJ1-2; 8 bases fit TRBD1. The sequence was collected from a human donor with melanoma. The CDR3 DNA reads TGTGCCAGCATGGTAAACAGGGGGAAGAATGGCTACACCTTC. It is translated as CASMVNRGKNGYTF.